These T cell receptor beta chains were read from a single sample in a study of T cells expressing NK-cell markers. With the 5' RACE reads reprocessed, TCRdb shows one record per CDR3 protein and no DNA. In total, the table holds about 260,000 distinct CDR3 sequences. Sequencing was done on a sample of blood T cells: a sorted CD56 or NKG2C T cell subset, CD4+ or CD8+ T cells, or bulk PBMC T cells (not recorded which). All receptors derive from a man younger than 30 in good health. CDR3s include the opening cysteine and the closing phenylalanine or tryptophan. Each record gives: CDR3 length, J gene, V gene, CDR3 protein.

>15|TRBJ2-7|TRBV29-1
CSVVYRGRVSYEQYF
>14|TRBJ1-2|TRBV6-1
CASSQRAGAYGYTF
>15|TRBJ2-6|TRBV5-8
CASSHGTAGANVLTF
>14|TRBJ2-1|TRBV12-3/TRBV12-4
CASSRNRVQNEQFF
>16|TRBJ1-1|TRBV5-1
CASSSRFEDRNTEAFF
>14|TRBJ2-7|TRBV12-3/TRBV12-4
CASTPGLASYEQYF
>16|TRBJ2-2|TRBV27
CASRILGTTPPGELFF
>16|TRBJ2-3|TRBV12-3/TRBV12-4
CASSLDRSGSTDTQYF
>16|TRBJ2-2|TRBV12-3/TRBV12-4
CASLGQLAGVGGELFF
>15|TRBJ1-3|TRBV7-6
CASSLAWDPGNTIYF
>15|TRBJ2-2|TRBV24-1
CATSVGGPLTGELFF
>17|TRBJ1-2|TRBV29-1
CSVEPTGFRDRSYGYTF
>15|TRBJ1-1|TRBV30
CAWSVRGTWNTEAFF
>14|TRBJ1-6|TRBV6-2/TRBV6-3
CASRLAGTDSPLHF
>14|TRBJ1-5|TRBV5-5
CASSLGSGNQPQHF
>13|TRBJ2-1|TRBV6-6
CASRQGAYNEQFF
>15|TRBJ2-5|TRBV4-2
CASSQDRQDRETQYF
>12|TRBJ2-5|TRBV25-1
CASSNTIGTQYF
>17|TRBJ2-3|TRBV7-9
CASSLGNSPGLTDTQYF
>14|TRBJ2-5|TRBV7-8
CASSFTGGLKTQYF
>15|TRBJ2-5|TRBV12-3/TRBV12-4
CASSLAGDSQETQYF
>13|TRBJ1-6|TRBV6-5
CASCPRGNSPLHF
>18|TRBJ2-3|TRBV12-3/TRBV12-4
CASSWVRLGLAGADTQYF
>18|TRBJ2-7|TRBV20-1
CSARDQGSSGTSSYEQYF
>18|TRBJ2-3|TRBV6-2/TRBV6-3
CASSYPTQLAGVADTQYF
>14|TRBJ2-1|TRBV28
CASTTGSSYNEQFF
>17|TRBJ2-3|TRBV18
CASSPTSGTSKSDTQYF
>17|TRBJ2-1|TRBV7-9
CASSPRAGVGYRNEQFF